This T cell receptor (beta chain) appears in the sequencing data of a study of T cell repertoires in cytomegalovirus infection. On the study more broadly: Both recently identified HLA-C-restricted and well-studied HLA-B-restricted CMV epitopes were used in the study.

Per germline, CDR1 ENHRY and CDR2 SYGVKD. The J segment lost 1 base and the V segment lost 0 bases, leaving 0 bases of the junction unmatched. This CDR3 contains 17 residues. Study findings and constraints: Summed public TCR beta family frequency identified CMV carriers bearing the relevant HLA.

TCRdb reprocessed the reads with MiXCR, giving one entry per CDR3 protein. The repertoire holds 900,000 to 950,000 distinct CDR3 sequences, with roughly 30% as singletons. This clonotype has just a few counts. Its antigen is undetermined. The TCR comes from a human donor in good health (CMV status not recorded). Some clones in this sample may be carry-over from other donors' samples. The sequences come from cultured CD8+ T cells from PBMCs, collected from culture after CMV antigen stimulation. The chain uses TRBV10-3 and TRBJ2-1; 13 bases map to TRBD2. The CDR3 DNA sequence: TGTGCCATCAGTGAGTCGACTAGCGGGGGGTCCTACAATGAGCAGTTCTTC. Its translation is CAISESTSGGSYNEQFF.